The next 19 T cell receptor beta chains were all read from a single sample in a study of vaccination and CD4 T cells after COVID-19. No antigen has been assigned to these receptors. Time point reported: late sampling 161 to 241 days after vaccination in three convalescent patients. Treatment reported: roughly 11-day PBMC culture with coronavirus spike peptide pools or control peptides (ViraFEST assay). Cultured CD4+ T cells had their DNA profiled by the Oncomine TCR Beta short-read assay. From the PCR reads, TCRdb called clonotypes with MiXCR, one entry per CDR3 protein. The table shows around 20,000 distinct CDR3 sequences, with about two fifths occurring only once. The specimen was CD4+ T cells from blood, cultured in vitro, collected about 7 months after SARS-CoV-2 vaccination. These receptors were taken from a human donor who had recovered from COVID-19.

The rearrangement uses TRBV5-4 and TRBJ1-2; TRBD1 might be the D (6 bases). This CDR3 is 14 amino acids long. Germline CDR1 and CDR2: SGHNT and YYREEE (reference sequence). V was pared by 4 bases and J by 4 bases, with 14 bases between. DNA for the CDR3: TGTGCCAGCAGCCCCAGGGGTGGGTTCTATGGCTACACCTTC. Amino acid sequence: CASSPRGGFYGYTF.

V is TRBV20-1 and J is TRBJ2-7; no firm D call. V was clipped by 6 bases and J by 3 bases, with 9 bases between them. The CDR3 extends over 11 amino acids. The germline V gene has CDR1 DFQATT and CDR2 SNEGSKA (reference sequence). CDR3 nucleotide sequence: TGCAGTGCCCACAGAGACTACGAGCAGTACTTC. As protein: CSAHRDYEQYF.

V and J are TRBV24-1 and TRBJ1-2, with TRBD1 matching over 10 bases. Unmatched junction bases numbered 10, after V lost 4 bases and J lost 0 bases. The CDR3 extends over 18 amino acids. CDR1 and CDR2 (germline): KGHDR, SFDVKD. Here the CDR3 reads CATSDLTGTGVANYGYTF. The CDR3 DNA is TGTGCCACCAGTGACCTTACCGGGACAGGGGTAGCTAACTATGGCTACACCTTC.

There are a few counts of this clonotype. This chain links TRBV5-4 with TRBJ1-2; D unresolved. V dropped 0 bases and J dropped 7 bases, with 10 bases sitting between them. The CDR3 runs to 13 residues. Germline V gene sequence: CDR1 SGHNT, CDR2 YYREEE (reference sequence). CDR3 sequence: CASSLVELPGYTF. The CDR3 bases are TGTGCCAGCAGCTTGGTGGAGCTTCCTGGCTACACCTTC.

This clonotype has a handful of counts. The chain employs TRBV7-2 and TRBJ2-1, with 7 bases fitting TRBD2. V shed 5 bases and J 10 bases; nucleotides not matched to a gene: 8. CDR1 is SGHTA, CDR2 FQGNSA, per germline. The length of the CDR3 is 13 residues. In DNA form, the CDR3 reads TGTGCCAGCAGCAGAGCGGGACTCGAGGAGCAGTTCTTC. Amino acids: CASSRAGLEEQFF.

The rearrangement uses TRBV6-1 and TRBJ2-7; D might be TRBD1 (6 bases). Germline loops: CDR1 MNHNS, CDR2 SASEGT. The CDR3 runs 14 residues. The V and J ends lost 6 bases and 0 bases respectively, with 12 bases between them. The CDR3 DNA follows: TGTGCCAGCAGCAAAGACAGGAGCTCCTACGAGCAGTACTTC. It specifies CASSKDRSSYEQYF.

The rearrangement links TRBV7-2 to TRBJ1-1, with D uncertain. V lost 4 bases, J lost 1 base, and 10 bases lay in between. CDR3 size: 14 residues. CDR1 is SGHTA and CDR2 is FQGNSA in the germline V gene. In DNA form, the CDR3 reads TGTGCCAGCAGCTACGCTTCCGGGAACACTGAAGCTTTCTTT. This encodes CASSYASGNTEAFF.

This clonotype was counted a few times. The chain is built from TRBV7-2 and TRBJ2-3; 13 bases are shared with TRBD2. V was clipped by 3 bases and J by 3 bases; unmatched bases: 6. The CDR3 runs to 17 residues. From germline, CDR1 is SGHTA and CDR2 FQGNSA. The DNA for the CDR3 is TGTGCCAGCAGCTTCAGACTAGCGGGAGGACGTACAGATACGCAGTATTTT. It is translated as CASSFRLAGGRTDTQYF.

The chain carries TRBV15 and TRBJ1-1, with TRBD1 identical over 9 bases. The CDR3 length is 14 residues. The V and J ends lost 5 bases and 10 bases, in that order; junction bases with no gene match: 11. Germline loops: CDR1 LNHNV, CDR2 YYDKDF (reference sequence). CDR3 coding DNA: TGTGCCACCAGCCCACGAAACAGGGGGCTATCAGCTTTCTTT. This encodes CATSPRNRGLSAFF. The whole variable domain, filled in from reference TRBV15 and TRBJ1-1, reads DAMVIQNPRYQVTQFGKPVTLSCSQTLNHNVMYWYQQKSSQAPKLLFHYYDKDFNNEADTPDNFQSRRPNTSFCFLDIRSPGLGDTAMYLCATSPRNRGLSAFFGQGTRLTVV.

This clonotype occurred a few times. The V gene is TRBV20-1, the J gene TRBJ2-1; D is uncertain. The CDR3 is 12 amino acids. Germline V CDR1 and CDR2: DFQATT, SNEGSKA (reference sequence). Trimming shortened V by 3 bases and J by 5 bases, and 8 bases separated the two germline ends. CDR3 nucleotide sequence: TGCAGTGCTAGTACCACCAACAATGAGCAGTTCTTC. Translating gives CSASTTNNEQFF.

This sequence joins TRBV20-1 and TRBJ1-1; D is unclear. Germline values: CDR1 DFQATT, CDR2 SNEGSKA (reference sequence). This CDR3 is 16 amino acids long. V lost 1 base, J lost 1 base, and 16 bases lay in between. The CDR3 sequence is CSARAPPVHPNTEAFF. The CDR3 bases are TGCAGTGCTAGAGCCCCACCGGTACATCCGAACACTGAAGCTTTCTTT.

The V and J genes are TRBV6-1 and TRBJ1-2; a weak D match, TRBD1 (6 bases). CDR1 and CDR2 from the germline V gene are MNHNS and SASEGT. The CDR3 length is 17 residues. V gave up 5 bases and J gave up 6 bases, with 25 bases separating them. The CDR3 DNA follows: TGTGCCAGCAGTCTACAGGGAATCCACCTCCGGCGGGATGGCTACACCTTC. It is translated as CASSLQGIHLRRDGYTF.

This clonotype occurred a few times. The chain employs TRBV2 and TRBJ1-2; TRBD1 matches at 9 bases. The CDR3 extends over 14 amino acids. J gave up 7 bases and V 10 bases, and 13 bases lay outside the gene matches. The V gene's germline CDR1 is SNHLY and CDR2 FYNNEI. The CDR3 loop reads CATLGDRVFGGYTF. The CDR3 nucleotides read TGTGCCACCTTAGGGGACAGGGTGTTCGGTGGCTACACCTTC.

This clonotype ranks as medium-sized. The rearrangement uses TRBV7-2 and TRBJ1-5; D is possibly TRBD1 (5 bases). The CDR3 runs to 15 residues. From germline, CDR1 is SGHTA and CDR2 FQGNSA. V gave up 1 base and J gave up 7 bases, with 14 bases separating them. The chain's CDR3 is CASSLVAGLDQPQHF. CDR3 DNA: TGTGCCAGCAGCTTAGTGGCAGGGCTAGACCAGCCCCAGCATTTT.

This rearrangement joins TRBV7-2 to TRBJ2-5; TRBD2 matches 15 bases. CDR1 SGHTA and CDR2 FQGNSA come from the germline V gene. The V and J ends lost 10 bases and 5 bases, in that order; junction bases with no gene match: 2. The CDR3 runs 13 residues. CDR3 sequence (DNA): TGTGCCACAGGACTAGCGGGGGGGGAGACCCAGTACTTC. Residues: CATGLAGGETQYF.

This clonotype has a handful of counts. The chain combines TRBV20-1 with TRBJ2-3, with 9 positions matching TRBD2. With 6 bases clipped from V and 4 bases from J, the junction kept 8 bases outside the gene matches. CDR3 length: 14 residues. CDR1 and CDR2 from the germline V gene are DFQATT and SNEGSKA (reference sequence). The CDR3 nucleotides are TGCAGTGCAACTGTAGCGGGAGCCGCAGATACGCAGTATTTT. Translating gives CSATVAGAADTQYF.

This clonotype was seen only a few times. This chain joins TRBV7-9 and TRBJ1-6; 9 positions agree with TRBD1. Trimming took 4 bases from V and 0 from J; bases not matched to a gene: 7. CDR1 and CDR2 (germline): SEHNR, FQNEAQ (reference sequence). This CDR3 contains 18 residues. CDR3 bases: TGTGCCAGCAGCTCGCCGGGACAGGGCCTCTCCTATAATTCACCCCTCCACTTT. Amino acids: CASSSPGQGLSYNSPLHF.

J is TRBJ1-2 and V is TRBV5-1; the D is unclear. Germline-derived CDR1 and CDR2 are SGHRS and YFSETQ. With 5 bases removed from V and 4 bases from J, the gap between germline ends came to 6 bases. The CDR3 loop spans 11 amino acids. CDR3 loop: CASSRGYGYTF. The CDR3 nucleotides read TGCGCCAGCAGTCGGGGCTATGGCTACACCTTC.

This clonotype was seen a handful of times. The chain employs TRBV7-3 and TRBJ2-7; 13 nucleotides agree with TRBD2. CDR1 is SGHTA, CDR2 FQGTGA, per germline. The length of the CDR3 is 14 residues. J lost 6 bases, V lost 5 bases, and 4 bases had no gene match. The chain's CDR3 is CASSPGLAGAEQYF. CDR3 nucleotides: TGTGCCAGCAGCCCAGGACTAGCGGGAGCCGAGCAGTACTTC.